One T cell receptor beta chain is described in this entry. The data were taken from a study of Graves' ophthalmopathy and Graves' hyperthyroidism. Researchers took RNA transcripts and amplified TCR beta CDR3 regions from them. First-round RT-PCR employed HTBI primers, with a second-round multiplex PCR after it. One entry per CDR3 protein, called by TCRdb with MiXCR from the multiplex PCR reads. The sample records a few hundred thousand distinct CDR3 sequences, approximately 18% being singletons. Hyperthyroidism was classified as stable if no ophthalmopathy occurred within 18 months of follow-up. This TCR was recovered from an adult woman with stable Graves' hyperthyroidism. Sequences were obtained from peripheral blood.

CDR3 loop: CASSRSRPSGGVNRAFF. The CDR3 DNA sequence: TGTGCCAGCAGCCGTTCCCGCCCTTCAGGGGGCGTGAATCGAGCTTTCTTT. This rearrangement joins TRBV6-1 to TRBJ1-1; 8 positions agree with TRBD1. Per germline, CDR1 MNHNS and CDR2 SASEGT. After removal of 6 bases from V and 10 bases from J, the junction contained 22 bases not matched to a gene. The CDR3 has 17 amino acids.